This T cell receptor beta chain is from a study of vaccination and CD4 T cells after COVID-19. Study-wide findings and caveats: Rising from approximately 21 to 38, the median of SARS-CoV-2-reactive clonotypes did not change significantly. Post-infection sampling omitted early timepoints and covered relatively few convalescent patients.

CDR3 size: 15 residues. Germline assignment: CDR1 LNHDA and CDR2 SQIVND (reference sequence). Trimming pared 5 bases from V and 4 bases from J, leaving 17 bases between. Comment on this clonotype: Its antigen is currently unknown.

Treatment specified: approximately 10-day PBMC culture with coronavirus spike peptide pools or control peptides (ViraFEST assay). PCR positivity was dated March to December 2020, before US Alpha, Beta and Delta variants. PBMC cultures, at under 2.5 million cells per well, received 9.5 to 10 IU/ml IL-2 and about 10 ug/ml peptide pools. Once obtained from cultured CD4+ T cells, the DNA was sequenced using the Oncomine TCR Beta short-read assay. MiXCR, applied by TCRdb to the PCR reads, yields one record per CDR3 protein. The table shows about 13,000 distinct CDR3 sequences, with approximately 69% occurring only once.

This receptor was identified in a human donor who had recovered from COVID-19. The rearrangement links TRBV19 to TRBJ1-2; a possible D gene is TRBD1 (5 bases). Sequenced sample: CD4+ T cells from blood, cultured in vitro. The CDR3 spells CASSPTGLGGYGYTF. In DNA form, the CDR3 reads TGTGCCAGTAGTCCTACGGGGCTTGGCGGCTATGGCTACACCTTC.